This T cell receptor (beta chain) came from a study of T-cell reconstitution after alpha-beta-depleted transplantation in children (dated by TCRdb to 2016 to 2018). The study in broad terms: T-cell immune reconstitution after TCRalphabeta/CD19-depleted allogeneic hematopoietic cell transplantation in children was quantitatively tracked in the study by means of TCR repertoire profiling.

Library preparation employed PCR. The instrument given in TCRdb is Illumina HiSeq 2500. To normalize quantification of the TCRbeta repertoire, the TCR libraries were built with molecular barcoding that relied on unique molecular identifiers. The public reads were run again by TCRdb, first through fastp at Q25 and then through MiXCR, and only productive beta chains were kept. Merged by CDR3 protein, the rows form single entries marked with the most common genes and DNA. This sample gives over 70,000 distinct CDR3 sequences in total; roughly 8.3% of them show up just once. Clones ranked in the top ten supply 5.5% to 7% of the sample. The CDR3 goes from the cysteine to the phenylalanine over 15 residues. Just CDR3 DNA is preserved here, 45 bases in frame from base 1. V has 6 bases trimmed and J has 4 bases trimmed; junction bases matching no gene number 4. Reading the germline V gene gives CDR1 MNHEY and CDR2 SVGAGI.

This clonotype was counted at least ten times. It has no known antigen specificity. One base away there is no much larger clone; base qualities are not given. Sequenced here: PBMCs from the stem cell graft donor, sampled from the stem cell graft. The TCR sequence derives from a human donor who donated a stem cell graft to a child with congenital amegakaryocytic thrombocytopenia. Recombination linked TRBV6-5 to TRBJ2-3, with 13 central nucleotides matching TRBD2. The CDR3 region: CASRGTSGVPDTQYF. The base sequence is TGTGCCAGCAGGGGGACTAGCGGGGTGCCAGATACGCAGTATTTT.